These T cell receptor beta chains were read from a single sample in a study of blood T cell repertoires in COVID-19. Method: immunoSEQ multiplex PCR; TCRdb's copy keeps in-frame clones and lacks some. The table records approximately 210,000 clones, about 90% of them present only once. Sequenced material: peripheral blood. The receptors shown here come from a man under 40 with acute or convalescent COVID-19. Each CDR3 is given with its conserved first and last residue. The D gene is left open where the match is weak.

v_gene: TRBV28; d_gene: -; CDR3aa: CASIDRSAGGTEAFF
v_gene: TRBV4-1; d_gene: TRBD2; CDR3aa: CASSQFGAAGVPYNEQFF
v_gene: TRBV2; d_gene: -; CDR3aa: CASNIMRTSTDTQYF
v_gene: TRBV6-5; d_gene: TRBD2; CDR3aa: CASTLAGHSYEQYF
v_gene: TRBV28; d_gene: TRBD1; CDR3aa: CASSPRTGGYHEQYF
v_gene: TRBV28; d_gene: TRBD1; CDR3aa: CASSSTGVPGNTIYF
v_gene: TRBV4-2; d_gene: -; CDR3aa: CASSQDEGRSGYTF
v_gene: TRBV2; d_gene: -; CDR3aa: CASSLRELGYTF
v_gene: TRBV5-1; d_gene: TRBD1; CDR3aa: CASSPGQGVQETQYF
v_gene: TRBV27; d_gene: -; CDR3aa: CASSLYITTEAFF
v_gene: TRBV30; d_gene: TRBD1; CDR3aa: CASTGAYNEQFF
v_gene: TRBV19; d_gene: -; CDR3aa: CASSALGVGETQYF
v_gene: TRBV4-1; d_gene: -; CDR3aa: CASSQEVGQNHQPQHF
v_gene: TRBV30; d_gene: TRBD1; CDR3aa: CAWSVAQSGTGGQPQHF
v_gene: TRBV5-8; d_gene: TRBD2; CDR3aa: CASSFGLADEQYF
v_gene: TRBV9; d_gene: -; CDR3aa: CASSYGMVGLRDEQFF
v_gene: TRBV5-1; d_gene: TRBD1; CDR3aa: CASSSGRTGLNEKLFF
v_gene: TRBV4-1; d_gene: TRBD2; CDR3aa: CASSRSPSGRAVEQFF
v_gene: TRBV6-6; d_gene: -; CDR3aa: CASSYSMITGGELFF
v_gene: TRBV3-1/TRBV3-2; d_gene: -; CDR3aa: CASSSASPGVSSYNSPLHF
v_gene: TRBV9; d_gene: TRBD1; CDR3aa: CASSGLGGQVNTGELFF
v_gene: TRBV5-1; d_gene: -; CDR3aa: CASSLVPGGQETQYF
v_gene: TRBV5-6; d_gene: TRBD2; CDR3aa: CASSFQTSGRENTGELFF
v_gene: TRBV3-1/TRBV3-2; d_gene: -; CDR3aa: CASSYQGKVDKNIQYF
v_gene: TRBV6-1; d_gene: -; CDR3aa: CASSERGGHEQYF